One sample yielded the 29 T cell receptor beta chains listed below, sequenced in a study of control samples from healthy donors and cancer patients. The data were produced by immunoSEQ multiplex PCR, yet TCRdb's version contains in-frame clones alone and is incomplete. The repertoire consists of around 100,000 clones, with about nine tenths occurring once and the leading ten covering around 3%. Specimen: blood. Receptors were obtained from a human donor in good health. The donor label of this sample is uncertain.

The V call is TRBV5-1, the J call TRBJ2-2; 10 bases align to TRBD1. Germline V gives CDR1 SGHRS, CDR2 YFSETQ. V was pared by 4 bases and J by 6 bases, with 6 bases of the junction left unmatched. The CDR3 length is 15 residues. The CDR3 reads CASSGDRGGAGELFF. CDR3 DNA: TGCGCCAGCAGCGGGGACAGGGGCGGGGCCGGGGAGCTGTTTTTT.

The chain employs TRBV6-5 and TRBJ2-1; tentative D call: TRBD2 (7 bases). Germline CDR1 and CDR2: MNHEY and SVGAGI. The CDR3 sequence is 15 residues long. The ends were cut back, 6 bases at V and 10 bases at J, with 22 bases in the middle. Here the CDR3 DNA reads TGTGCCAGCAGGCACGAAGGGGGGGCTGGGAGCGAGCAGTTCTTC. Protein sequence: CASRHEGGAGSEQFF.

With regard to this clone: A junction end diverges from the germline sequence, so it may reflect a read error. The V and J genes are TRBV19 and TRBJ1-1, with D possibly TRBD1 on 5 matching bases. The CDR3 runs to 14 residues. Germline assignment: CDR1 LNHDA and CDR2 SQIVND (reference sequence). The CDR3 DNA reads TGTGCCAGTAGTATACGAGGGGTGAACGCTGAAGCTTTCTTT. It yields the protein CASSIRGVNAEAFF.

The chain combines TRBV14 with TRBJ1-4; TRBD1 agrees at 8 bases. The junction had 7 bases not matched to a gene; V was cut back by 2 bases and J by 8 bases. Per germline, CDR1 SGHDN and CDR2 FVKESK. The CDR3 has 15 amino acids. CDR3 loop: CASSQRQGKTEKLFF. CDR3 sequence (DNA): TGTGCCAGCAGCCAACGACAGGGGAAGACGGAAAAACTGTTTTTT.

This clone has only one observation. The chain links TRBV2 to TRBJ1-1; the D is unclear. Germline V gene sequence: CDR1 SNHLY, CDR2 FYNNEI. Deletions cut 6 bases from V and 1 base from J, with 12 bases between. This CDR3 region has 14 residues. CDR3 protein: CASRWASGNTEAFF. CDR3 coding DNA: TGTGCCAGCAGATGGGCCTCGGGGAACACTGAAGCTTTCTTT.

The rearrangement joins TRBV2 to TRBJ1-1; D unclear. The germline V gene has CDR1 SNHLY and CDR2 FYNNEI. The V end lost 0 bases, the J end lost 0 bases, and 11 bases lay between the germline ends. The CDR3 has 16 residues. CDR3: CASSEAPGGVNTEAFF. CDR3 coding DNA: TGTGCCAGCAGTGAAGCGCCGGGAGGCGTGAACACTGAAGCTTTCTTT.

In this sample, this clone turned up once. V and J are TRBV29-1 and TRBJ1-2, with 8 bases matching TRBD1. This CDR3 region has 14 residues. V was pared by 8 bases and J by 5 bases, with 13 bases of the junction left unmatched. Germline V gene data show CDR1 as SQVTM and CDR2 as ANQGSEA. This CDR3 reads CSTDRGGMSYGYTF. The CDR3 region has the DNA TGCAGCACCGACAGGGGAGGAATGAGTTATGGCTACACCTTC.

V gene TRBV2 combines with J gene TRBJ2-6; no definite D call. Trimming removed 2 bases at V and 2 bases at J, with 4 bases between. The germline V gene has CDR1 SNHLY and CDR2 FYNNEI. The CDR3 has 14 residues. The CDR3 DNA is TGTGCCAGCAGTGAACAGCCTGGGGCCAACGTCCTGACTTTC. Its translation: CASSEQPGANVLTF.

This clone was seen only once. The chain has TRBV3-1 (or the pseudogene TRBV3-2) and TRBJ2-6, with D perhaps assigned TRBD1 or TRBD2 (6 bases each). V lost 2 bases, J lost 0 bases, and 26 bases lay in between. Germline V gene sequence: CDR1 LGHDT, CDR2 YNNKEL (reference sequence). This CDR3 is built from 22 residues. CDR3 residues: CASSQLDLRDITRFSGANVLTF. CDR3 nucleotides: TGTGCCAGCAGCCAACTGGACCTGCGGGACATAACGCGATTCTCTGGGGCCAACGTCCTGACTTTC.

V is TRBV12-5 and J is TRBJ2-1; TRBD1 matches at 7 bases. Trimming took 5 bases from V and 2 from J; bases not matched to a gene: 3. The CDR3 is 14 amino acids. From germline, CDR1 is LGHNT and CDR2 FRNRAP. CDR3 coding DNA: TGTGCTAGTGGTCCCGGGACAGCCTACAATGAGCAGTTCTTC. It translates to CASGPGTAYNEQFF. Combining the CDR3 with reference TRBV12-5 and TRBJ2-1 gives the whole variable domain DARVTQTPRHKVTEMGQEVTMRCQPILGHNTVFWYRQTMMQGLELLAYFRNRAPLDDSGMPKDRFSAEMPDATLATLKIQPSEPRDSAVYFCASGPGTAYNEQFFGPGTRLTVL.

The J gene is TRBJ1-5, the V gene TRBV5-5, with a weak D call TRBD1 (5 bases). Germline V gene lookup returns CDR1 SGHKS and CDR2 YYEKEE (reference sequence). CDR3 length: 16 residues. Deletions cut 4 bases from V and 0 bases from J, with 14 bases between. For the CDR3, the DNA is TGTGCCAGCAGCCGCGGGACTGACATTAGCAATCAGCCCCAGCATTTT. This gives the protein CASSRGTDISNQPQHF.

This chain connects TRBV3-1 (or the pseudogene TRBV3-2) to TRBJ2-1; the D gene is possibly TRBD2 (7 bases). This CDR3 spans 17 amino acids. CDR1 LGHDT and CDR2 YNNKEL come from the germline V gene (reference sequence). Trimming took off 0 bases at V and 8 bases at J, with 20 bases between the two ends. The CDR3 loop is CASSQEEGEGLYDEQFF. In DNA form, the CDR3 reads TGTGCCAGCAGCCAAGAAGAGGGGGAGGGGTTGTATGATGAGCAGTTCTTC.

The chain has TRBV5-3 and TRBJ1-6; D is unresolved. TRBV5-3 is treated as an ORF (open reading frame) with a function not yet certain. Trimming took off 0 bases at V and 7 bases at J, with 8 bases between the two ends. The CDR3 runs 14 residues. The CDR3 DNA reads as TGTGCCAGAAGCTTGGGGACGGGAAATTCACCCCTCCACTTT. The encoded protein is CARSLGTGNSPLHF.

The chain uses TRBV7-9 and TRBJ2-1; TRBD1 might be the D (6 bases). V was cut by 3 bases and J by 5 bases, with 11 bases left in between. The CDR3 has 14 residues. Germline CDR1 is SEHNR and CDR2 is FQNEAQ (reference sequence). The CDR3 DNA reads as TGTGCCAGCAGCTTTGGACAGCCCGACAATGAGCAGTTCTTC. Translating gives CASSFGQPDNEQFF.

This rearrangement joins TRBV29-1 to TRBJ2-1, with 15 bases identical to TRBD2. V shed 1 base, J shed 7 bases, and the junction held 5 bases outside the gene matches. CDR1 is SQVTM and CDR2 is ANQGSEA in the germline V gene. The CDR3 is made up of 16 amino acids. The CDR3 DNA sequence: TGCAGCGTTGAAGGGACTAGCGGGGGGGCCGTAAATGAGCAGTTCTTC. Protein: CSVEGTSGGAVNEQFF.

The V call is TRBV4-3, the J call TRBJ2-3; D may correspond to TRBD1 or TRBD2 (6 bases each). This CDR3 has 14 residues. CDR1 LGHNA and CDR2 YSLEER come from the germline V gene. The V gene lost 0 bases and the J gene lost 6 bases, with 10 bases spanning the gap. CDR3 sequence reads: CASSQDRGADTQYF. For the CDR3, the DNA is TGCGCCAGCAGCCAAGATAGGGGGGCGGATACGCAGTATTTT.

The chain joins TRBV9 to TRBJ1-1, with D perhaps matching TRBD1 (6 bases). The CDR3 consists of 15 residues. The germline gives CDR1 SGDLS, CDR2 YYNGEE. V was trimmed by 3 bases and J by 0 bases, leaving 12 bases between them. This CDR3 is CASSATGSMNTEAFF. DNA of the CDR3: TGTGCCAGCAGCGCGACAGGTTCTATGAACACTGAAGCTTTCTTT.

V and J are TRBV25-1 and TRBJ1-1; TRBD1 matches 12 bases. V lost 3 bases, J lost 4 bases, and 3 bases stayed unmatched. CDR1 and CDR2 from the germline V gene are MGHDK and SYGVNS. The CDR3 runs to 15 residues. CDR3: CASSEGQGARTEAFF. CDR3 DNA: TGTGCCAGCAGTGAGGGACAGGGGGCGCGCACTGAAGCTTTCTTT. The whole variable domain, filled in from reference TRBV25-1 and TRBJ1-1, reads EADIYQTPRYLVIGTGKKITLECSQTMGHDKMYWYQQDPGMELHLIHYSYGVNSTEKGDLSSESTVSRIRTEHFPLTLESARPSHTSQYLCASSEGQGARTEAFFGQGTRLTVV.

This chain joins TRBV9 and TRBJ2-2; D not certain. The V end lost 0 bases, the J end lost 1 base, and 10 bases lay between the germline ends. CDR3 length: 16 amino acids. In germline, CDR1 is SGDLS, CDR2 YYNGEE. The DNA of the CDR3 is TGTGCCAGCAGCGTAGACCCGGGCCTGAACACCGGGGAGCTGTTTTTT. Translation gives CASSVDPGLNTGELFF.

The genes are TRBV7-9 and TRBJ2-1, with 7 bases matching TRBD1. V lost 8 bases and J lost 0; bases outside the gene matches: 10. Germline V CDR1 and CDR2: SEHNR, FQNEAQ (reference sequence). The CDR3 extends over 16 amino acids. The CDR3 loop reads CASRLGQLSSYNEQFF. The CDR3 DNA is TGTGCCAGCCGCCTGGGACAGCTTAGCTCCTACAATGAGCAGTTCTTC. Looking up the rest from reference TRBV7-9 and TRBJ2-1 gives the full variable domain: DTGVSQNPRHKITKRGQNVTFRCDPISEHNRLYWYRQTLGQGPEFLTYFQNEAQLEKSRLLSDRFSAERPKGSFSTLEIQRTEQGDSAMYLCASRLGQLSSYNEQFFGPGTRLTVL.

This rearrangement joins TRBV27 to TRBJ2-6; D is perhaps TRBD2 (6 bases). V dropped 7 bases and J dropped 1 base, with 17 bases sitting between them. Germline CDR1 is MNHEY and CDR2 is SMNVEV (reference sequence). CDR3 length: 17 residues. The CDR3 DNA reads as TGTGCCAGCAACCCAAGCGGGCCCGGTTCTGGGGCCAACGTCCTGACTTTC. This translates into CASNPSGPGSGANVLTF.

This chain links TRBV15 with TRBJ2-3; 7 bases are shared with TRBD1. Germline V gives CDR1 LNHNV, CDR2 YYDKDF (reference sequence). With V trimmed by 1 base and J by 4 bases, 8 bases remained unmatched. This CDR3 is built from 16 residues. CDR3 sequence (DNA): TGTGCCACCAGCAGAGGACAGGGAGTGGGCGCAGATACGCAGTATTTT. It yields the protein CATSRGQGVGADTQYF.

The chain has TRBV5-1 and TRBJ1-2, with 8 nucleotides matching TRBD1. Germline CDR1 SGHRS, CDR2 YFSETQ. J gave up 4 bases and V 2 bases, and 7 bases lay outside the gene matches. The CDR3 totals 15 residues. In nucleotides, the CDR3 is TGCGCCAGCAGCTTAATACCAGGGGGCGGCTATGGCTACACCTTC. Amino acid sequence: CASSLIPGGGYGYTF.

The V call is TRBV5-6, the J call TRBJ1-1, with no clear D. CDR3 length equals 14 residues. V gave up 6 bases and J gave up 0 bases, with 12 bases separating them. The germline gives CDR1 SGHDT, CDR2 YYEEEE. The CDR3 spells CASNVGRLNTEAFF. The DNA of the CDR3 is TGTGCCAGCAACGTAGGACGGCTGAACACTGAAGCTTTCTTT.

V is TRBV7-9 and J is TRBJ1-5; D unclear. The V end was cut by 1 base, the J end by 5 bases, with 6 bases between. This CDR3 comprises 13 residues. Germline V gene sequence: CDR1 SEHNR, CDR2 FQNEAQ (reference sequence). The CDR3 region is CASSLGSYQPQHF. CDR3 sequence (DNA): TGTGCCAGCAGCTTAGGCAGTTATCAGCCCCAGCATTTT.

V and J are TRBV12-5 and TRBJ1-6, with 9 bases matching TRBD1. Germline V gives CDR1 LGHNT, CDR2 FRNRAP. The CDR3 spans 21 residues. The V and J ends lost 0 bases and 0 bases, in that order; junction bases with no gene match: 12. CDR3 DNA: TGTGCTAGTGGTTTGGTACTAGGGACAGGGACTTCTGGCTCCTATAATTCACCCCTCCACTTT. Protein: CASGLVLGTGTSGSYNSPLHF.

The CDR3 reads CATSVGKSNQPQHF. The CDR3 DNA reads as TGTGCCACCAGTGTAGGGAAGAGCAATCAGCCCCAGCATTTT. This rearrangement joins TRBV24-1 to TRBJ1-5; unclear D gene. The CDR3 has 14 amino acids. Trimming stripped 5 bases from V and 1 base from J, with 8 bases between. CDR1 and CDR2 from the germline V gene are KGHDR and SFDVKD.

This chain connects TRBV3-1 (or the pseudogene TRBV3-2) to TRBJ2-7, with 7 bases aligning to TRBD1. Per germline, CDR1 LGHDT and CDR2 YNNKEL (reference sequence). The CDR3 length is 14 residues. Unmatched junction bases numbered 5, after V lost 6 bases and J lost 0 bases. The CDR3 sequence: CASRKWDSSYEQYF. DNA of the CDR3: TGTGCCAGCAGAAAGTGGGACAGCTCCTACGAGCAGTACTTC.

This rearrangement joins TRBV19 to TRBJ1-2; D is unresolved. The CDR3 consists of 13 residues. CDR1 and CDR2 from the germline V gene are LNHDA and SQIVND (reference sequence). V lost 4 bases, J lost 12 bases, and 18 bases lay in between. The CDR3 DNA sequence: TGTGCCAGTAGTAGGGAAGGGCAGTCGGTTAACACCTTC. This codes for CASSREGQSVNTF.